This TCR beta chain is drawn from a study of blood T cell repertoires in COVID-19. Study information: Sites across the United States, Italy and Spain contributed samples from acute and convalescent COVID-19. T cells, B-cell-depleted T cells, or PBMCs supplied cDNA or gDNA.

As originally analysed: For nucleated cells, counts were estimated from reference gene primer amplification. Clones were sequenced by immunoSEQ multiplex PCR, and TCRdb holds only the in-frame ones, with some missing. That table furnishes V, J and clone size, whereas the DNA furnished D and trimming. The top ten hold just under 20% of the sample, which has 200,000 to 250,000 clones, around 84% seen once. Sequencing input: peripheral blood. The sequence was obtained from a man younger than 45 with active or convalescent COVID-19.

The CDR3, as DNA: TGTGCCAGTAGGGTAACAGGGGCCTACGGTAACTATGGCTACACCTTC. This translates into CASRVTGAYGNYGYTF. The chain couples TRBV19 to TRBJ1-2, with 7 bases fitting TRBD1. Per germline, CDR1 LNHDA and CDR2 SQIVND (reference sequence). CDR3 length: 16 residues. The V and J ends lost 6 bases and 1 base, in that order; junction bases with no gene match: 11.